This T cell receptor (beta chain) stems from a study of blood T cells in healthy people across ages. Using a J-beta primer mix together with a sample-barcoded 5' primer, a second PCR was run for about 6 to 12 cycles. From the 5' RACE reads, TCRdb called clonotypes with MiXCR, one entry per CDR3 protein. The data hold about 720,000 distinct CDR3 sequences, with approximately 22% observed a single time. The CDR3 runs 14 residues. Trimming took off 0 bases at V and 7 bases at J, with 9 bases between the two ends. The rearrangement joins TRBV12-3 or TRBV12-4 to TRBJ2-2; TRBD2 might be the D (6 bases). This clonotype was sampled from a man between 70 and 80 years old in good health. The sample taken for sequencing was blood. The chain's CDR3 is CASSLAGLDGELFF. The CDR3 DNA is TGTGCCAGCAGTTTAGCGGGACTTGACGGGGAGCTGTTTTTT.